This T cell receptor beta chain came from a study of blood T cell repertoires in COVID-19. The ends lost 2 bases at V and 7 bases at J; junction bases unmatched: 5. Germline CDR1 LNHDA, CDR2 SQIVND (reference sequence). CDR3 length equals 13 residues. Profiled with immunoSEQ multiplex PCR; TCRdb holds only in-frame clones, not every one. This table holds 300,000 to 450,000 clones, around 87% found once. This chain connects TRBV19 to TRBJ2-7; TRBD1 agrees at 7 bases. The specimen sequenced was PBMCs or T cells enriched from blood (not recorded which). The clonotype originates from a man aged 25-45 years who had recovered from COVID-19. In DNA form, the CDR3 reads TGTGCCAGTAGTATACCCAACAGGGGAGAGCAGTACTTC. Translation: CASSIPNRGEQYF.